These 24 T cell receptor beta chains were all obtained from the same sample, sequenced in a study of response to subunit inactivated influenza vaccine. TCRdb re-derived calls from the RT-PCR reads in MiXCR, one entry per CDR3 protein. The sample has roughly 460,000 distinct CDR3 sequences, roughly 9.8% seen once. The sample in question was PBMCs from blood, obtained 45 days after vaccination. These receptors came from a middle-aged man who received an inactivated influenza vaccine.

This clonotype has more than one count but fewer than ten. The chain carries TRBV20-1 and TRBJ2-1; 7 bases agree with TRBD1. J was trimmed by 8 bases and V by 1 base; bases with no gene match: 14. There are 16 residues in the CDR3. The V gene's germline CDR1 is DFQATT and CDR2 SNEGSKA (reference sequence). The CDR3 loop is CSARVPRQGAVDEQFF. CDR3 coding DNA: TGCAGTGCTAGAGTCCCCAGACAGGGCGCAGTGGATGAGCAGTTCTTC.

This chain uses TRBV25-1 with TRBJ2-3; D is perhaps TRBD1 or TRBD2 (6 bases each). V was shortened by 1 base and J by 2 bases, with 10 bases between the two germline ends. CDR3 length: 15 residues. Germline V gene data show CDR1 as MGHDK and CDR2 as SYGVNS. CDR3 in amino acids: CASSESGGHTDTQYF. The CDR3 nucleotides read TGTGCCAGCAGTGAATCCGGGGGCCACACAGATACGCAGTATTTT.

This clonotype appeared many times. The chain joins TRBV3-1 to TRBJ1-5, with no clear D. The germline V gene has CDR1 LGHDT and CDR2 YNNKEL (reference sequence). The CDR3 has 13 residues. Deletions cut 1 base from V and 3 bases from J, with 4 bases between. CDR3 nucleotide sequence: TGTGCCAGCAGCCAAGGACCCAATCAGCCCCAGCATTTT. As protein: CASSQGPNQPQHF.

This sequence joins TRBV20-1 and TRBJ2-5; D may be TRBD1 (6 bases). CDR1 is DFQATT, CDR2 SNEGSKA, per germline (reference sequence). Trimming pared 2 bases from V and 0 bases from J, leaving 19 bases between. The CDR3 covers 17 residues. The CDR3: CSARTLRGTLYQETQYF. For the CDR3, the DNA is TGCAGTGCTAGAACCCTTAGGGGGACACTGTACCAAGAGACCCAGTACTTC.

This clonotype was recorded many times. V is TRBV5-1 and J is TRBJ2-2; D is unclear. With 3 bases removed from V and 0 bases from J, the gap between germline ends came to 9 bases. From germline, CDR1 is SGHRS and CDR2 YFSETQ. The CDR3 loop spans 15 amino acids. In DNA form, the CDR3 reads TGCGCCAGCAGCTATGGACGGGCGAACACCGGGGAGCTGTTTTTT. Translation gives CASSYGRANTGELFF. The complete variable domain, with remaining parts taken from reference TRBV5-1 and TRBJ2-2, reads KAGVTQTPRYLIKTRGQQVTLSCSPISGHRSVSWYQQTPGQGLQFLFEYFSETQRNKGNFPGRFSGRQFSNSRSEMNVSTLELGDSALYLCASSYGRANTGELFFGEGSRLTVL.

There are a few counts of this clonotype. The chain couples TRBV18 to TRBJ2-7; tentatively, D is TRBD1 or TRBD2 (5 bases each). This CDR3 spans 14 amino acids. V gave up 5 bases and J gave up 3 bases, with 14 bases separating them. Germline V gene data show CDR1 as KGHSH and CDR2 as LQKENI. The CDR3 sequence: CASSRDAGLYEQYF. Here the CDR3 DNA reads TGTGCCAGCTCAAGGGACGCAGGGCTCTACGAGCAGTACTTC.

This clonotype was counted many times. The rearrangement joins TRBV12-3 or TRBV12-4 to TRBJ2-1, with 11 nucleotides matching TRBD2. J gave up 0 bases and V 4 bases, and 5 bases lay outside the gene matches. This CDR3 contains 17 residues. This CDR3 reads CASSSLSGRGSYNEQFF. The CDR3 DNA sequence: TGTGCCAGCAGTTCCCTTAGCGGGAGGGGCTCCTACAATGAGCAGTTCTTC.

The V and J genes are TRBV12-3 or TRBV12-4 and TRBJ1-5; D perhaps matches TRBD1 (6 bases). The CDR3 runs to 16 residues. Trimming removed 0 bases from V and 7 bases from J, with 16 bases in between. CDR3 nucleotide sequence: TGTGCCAGCAGTTTAGCGGGAAAGGGGGTAATCCAGCCCCAGCATTTT. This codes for CASSLAGKGVIQPQHF.

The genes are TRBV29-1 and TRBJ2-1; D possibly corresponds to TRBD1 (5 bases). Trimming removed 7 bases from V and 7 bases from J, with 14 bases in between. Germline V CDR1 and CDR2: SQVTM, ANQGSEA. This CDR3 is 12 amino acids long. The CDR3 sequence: CSGVRGLNEQFF. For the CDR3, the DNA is TGCAGCGGGGTAAGGGGCTTGAATGAGCAGTTCTTC.

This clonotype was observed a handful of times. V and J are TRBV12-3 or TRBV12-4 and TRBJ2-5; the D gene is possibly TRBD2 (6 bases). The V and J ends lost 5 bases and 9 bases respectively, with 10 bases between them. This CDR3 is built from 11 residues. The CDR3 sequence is CASSLEGPQYF. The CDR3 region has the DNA TGTGCCAGCAGTCTGGAGGGACCCCAGTACTTC.

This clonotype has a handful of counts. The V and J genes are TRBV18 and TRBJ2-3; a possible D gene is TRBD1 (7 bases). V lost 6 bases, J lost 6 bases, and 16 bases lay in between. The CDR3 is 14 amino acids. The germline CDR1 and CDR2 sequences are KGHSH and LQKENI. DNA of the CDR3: TGTGCCAGCTCCCGACAGGGAGGAACGGATACGCAGTATTTT. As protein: CASSRQGGTDTQYF.

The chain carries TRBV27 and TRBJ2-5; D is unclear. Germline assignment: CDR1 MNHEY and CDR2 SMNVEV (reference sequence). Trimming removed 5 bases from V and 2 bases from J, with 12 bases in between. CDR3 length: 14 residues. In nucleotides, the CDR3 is TGTGCCAGCAGTCCCCTAAGTAGGCAAGAGACCCAGTACTTC. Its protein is CASSPLSRQETQYF.

CDR3 DNA: TGCAGTGCTAGTAGGAGCACAGATACGCAGTATTTT. Encoded protein: CSASRSTDTQYF. The chain employs TRBV20-1 and TRBJ2-3, with no clear D. Trimming cost V 3 bases and J 0 bases, with 4 bases left between them. Per germline, CDR1 DFQATT and CDR2 SNEGSKA (reference sequence). This CDR3 contains 12 residues.

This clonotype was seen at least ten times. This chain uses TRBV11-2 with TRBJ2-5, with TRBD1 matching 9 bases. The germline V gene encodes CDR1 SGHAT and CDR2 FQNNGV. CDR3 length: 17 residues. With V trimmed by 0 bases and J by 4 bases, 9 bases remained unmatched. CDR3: CASSLEFSGGQGETQYF. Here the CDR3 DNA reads TGTGCCAGCAGCTTAGAATTCTCTGGGGGACAGGGAGAGACCCAGTACTTC. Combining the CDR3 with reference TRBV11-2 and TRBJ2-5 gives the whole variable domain EAGVAQSPRYKIIEKRQSVAFWCNPISGHATLYWYQQILGQGPKLLIQFQNNGVVDDSQLPKDRFSAERLKGVDSTLKIQPAKLEDSAVYLCASSLEFSGGQGETQYFGPGTRLLVL.

CDR3 amino acids: CASSTRGSGRTDTQYF. CDR3 in DNA: TGTGCCAGCAGCACCCGCGGTAGCGGGAGGACAGATACGCAGTATTTT. The chain employs TRBV7-9 and TRBJ2-3; 10 bases agree with TRBD2. Trimming removed 5 bases from V and 3 bases from J; junction bases left unmatched: 8. The CDR3 length is 16 residues. Germline CDR1 and CDR2: SEHNR and FQNEAQ (reference sequence).

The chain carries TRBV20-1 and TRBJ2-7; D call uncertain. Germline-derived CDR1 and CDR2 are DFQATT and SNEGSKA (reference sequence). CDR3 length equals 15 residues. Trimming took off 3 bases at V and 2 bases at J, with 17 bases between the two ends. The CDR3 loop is CSASPPTTTPYEQYF. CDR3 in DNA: TGCAGTGCTAGCCCACCTACAACCACCCCCTACGAGCAGTACTTC.

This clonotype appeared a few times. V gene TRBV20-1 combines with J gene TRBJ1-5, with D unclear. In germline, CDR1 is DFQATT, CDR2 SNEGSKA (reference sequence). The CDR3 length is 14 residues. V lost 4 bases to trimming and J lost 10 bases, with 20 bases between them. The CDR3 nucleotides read TGCAGTGCTAAACTCCCGGGCCGAATGGGACCCCAGCATTTT. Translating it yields CSAKLPGRMGPQHF.

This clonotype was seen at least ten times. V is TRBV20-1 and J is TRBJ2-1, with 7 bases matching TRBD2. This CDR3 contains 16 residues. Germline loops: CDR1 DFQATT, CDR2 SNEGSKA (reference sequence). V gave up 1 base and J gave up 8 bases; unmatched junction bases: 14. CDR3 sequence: CSARGKGGSDSYEQFF. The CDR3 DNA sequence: TGCAGTGCTAGAGGGAAGGGCGGGAGCGATTCCTATGAGCAGTTCTTC.

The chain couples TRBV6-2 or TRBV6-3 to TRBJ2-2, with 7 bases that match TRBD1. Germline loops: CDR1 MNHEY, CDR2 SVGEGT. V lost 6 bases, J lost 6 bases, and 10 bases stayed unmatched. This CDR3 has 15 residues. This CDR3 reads CASRSGGWLAGELFF. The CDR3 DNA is TGTGCCAGCAGGTCAGGGGGTTGGCTCGCCGGGGAGCTGTTTTTT.

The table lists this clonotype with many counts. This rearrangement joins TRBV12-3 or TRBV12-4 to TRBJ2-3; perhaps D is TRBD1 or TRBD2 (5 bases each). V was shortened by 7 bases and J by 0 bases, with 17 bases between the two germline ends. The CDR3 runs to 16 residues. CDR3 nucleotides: TGTGCCAGCACACCGGGGCGGCAATCTAGCACAGATACGCAGTATTTT. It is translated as CASTPGRQSSTDTQYF.

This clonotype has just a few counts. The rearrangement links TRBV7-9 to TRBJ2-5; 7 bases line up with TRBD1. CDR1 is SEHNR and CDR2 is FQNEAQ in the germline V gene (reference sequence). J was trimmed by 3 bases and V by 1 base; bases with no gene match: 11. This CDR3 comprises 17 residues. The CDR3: CASSLETGSSPEETQYF. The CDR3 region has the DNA TGTGCCAGCAGCTTAGAGACAGGGTCGAGTCCAGAAGAGACCCAGTACTTC.

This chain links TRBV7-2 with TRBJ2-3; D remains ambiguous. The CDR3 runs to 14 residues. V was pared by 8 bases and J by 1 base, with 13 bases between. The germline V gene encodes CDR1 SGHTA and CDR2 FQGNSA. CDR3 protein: CASDWALGTDTQYF. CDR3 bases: TGTGCCAGCGATTGGGCTCTCGGCACAGATACGCAGTATTTT.

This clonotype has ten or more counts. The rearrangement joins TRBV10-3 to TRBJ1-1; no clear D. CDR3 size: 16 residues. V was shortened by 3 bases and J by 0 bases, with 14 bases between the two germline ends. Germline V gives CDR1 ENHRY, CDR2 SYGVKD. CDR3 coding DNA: TGTGCCATCAGTGAAGACTCCAACACATTGAACACTGAAGCTTTCTTT. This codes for CAISEDSNTLNTEAFF.

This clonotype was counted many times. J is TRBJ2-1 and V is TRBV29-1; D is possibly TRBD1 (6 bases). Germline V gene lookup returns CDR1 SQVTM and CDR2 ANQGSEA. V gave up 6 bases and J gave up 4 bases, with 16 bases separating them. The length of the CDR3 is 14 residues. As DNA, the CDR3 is TGCAGCGTGGATCCCGACAGGACATACAATGAGCAGTTCTTC. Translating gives CSVDPDRTYNEQFF.